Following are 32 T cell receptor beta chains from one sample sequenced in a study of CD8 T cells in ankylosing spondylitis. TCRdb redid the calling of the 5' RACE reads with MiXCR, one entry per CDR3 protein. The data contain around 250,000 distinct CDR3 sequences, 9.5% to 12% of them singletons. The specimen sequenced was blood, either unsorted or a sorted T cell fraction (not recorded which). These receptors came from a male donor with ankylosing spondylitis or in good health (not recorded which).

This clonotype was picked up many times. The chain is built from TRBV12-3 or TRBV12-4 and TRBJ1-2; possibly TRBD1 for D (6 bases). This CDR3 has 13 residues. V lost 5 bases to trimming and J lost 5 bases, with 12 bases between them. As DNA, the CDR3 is TGTGCCAGCAGTCAACAGGGTTGGTATGGCTACACCTTC. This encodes CASSQQGWYGYTF.

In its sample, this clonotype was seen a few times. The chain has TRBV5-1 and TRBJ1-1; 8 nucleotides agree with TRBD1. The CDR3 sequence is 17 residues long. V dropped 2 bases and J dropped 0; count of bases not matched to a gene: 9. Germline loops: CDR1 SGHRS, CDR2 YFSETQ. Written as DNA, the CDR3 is TGCGCCAGCAGCTTACCAGGGACAGGCCCTTTGAACACTGAAGCTTTCTTT. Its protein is CASSLPGTGPLNTEAFF.

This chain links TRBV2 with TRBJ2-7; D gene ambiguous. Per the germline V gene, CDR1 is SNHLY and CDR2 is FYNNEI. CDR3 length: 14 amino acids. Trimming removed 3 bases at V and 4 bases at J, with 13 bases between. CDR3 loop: CASSDKGRPYEQYF. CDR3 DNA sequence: TGTGCCAGCAGTGATAAGGGCCGCCCTTACGAGCAGTACTTC.

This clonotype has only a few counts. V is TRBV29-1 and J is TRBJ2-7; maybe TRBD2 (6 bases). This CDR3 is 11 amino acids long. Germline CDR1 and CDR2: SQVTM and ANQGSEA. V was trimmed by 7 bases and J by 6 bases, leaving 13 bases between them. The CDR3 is CSAIREAEQYF. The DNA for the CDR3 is TGCAGCGCTATTAGGGAGGCCGAGCAGTACTTC.

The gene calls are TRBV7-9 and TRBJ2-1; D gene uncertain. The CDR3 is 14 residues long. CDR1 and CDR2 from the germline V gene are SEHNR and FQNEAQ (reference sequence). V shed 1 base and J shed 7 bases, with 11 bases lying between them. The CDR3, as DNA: TGTGCCAGCAGCTTAGGCCCCGCGATGAATGAGCAGTTCTTC. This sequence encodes CASSLGPAMNEQFF.

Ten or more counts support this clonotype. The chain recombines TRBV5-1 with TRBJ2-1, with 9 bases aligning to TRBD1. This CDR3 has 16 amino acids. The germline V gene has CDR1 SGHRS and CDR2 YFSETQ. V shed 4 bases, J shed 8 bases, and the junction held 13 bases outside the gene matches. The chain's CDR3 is CASSVPLTGGVDEQFF. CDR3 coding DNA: TGCGCCAGCAGCGTCCCTCTGACAGGGGGTGTGGATGAGCAGTTCTTC. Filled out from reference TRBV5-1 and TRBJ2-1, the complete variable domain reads KAGVTQTPRYLIKTRGQQVTLSCSPISGHRSVSWYQQTPGQGLQFLFEYFSETQRNKGNFPGRFSGRQFSNSRSEMNVSTLELGDSALYLCASSVPLTGGVDEQFFGPGTRLTVL.

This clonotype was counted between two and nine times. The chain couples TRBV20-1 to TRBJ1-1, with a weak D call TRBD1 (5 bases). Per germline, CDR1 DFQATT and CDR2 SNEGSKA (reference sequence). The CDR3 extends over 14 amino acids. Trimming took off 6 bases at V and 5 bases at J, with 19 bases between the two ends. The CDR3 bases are TGCAGTGCAAGGAAGGTGACGGGGGTTACTGAAGCTTTCTTT. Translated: CSARKVTGVTEAFF.

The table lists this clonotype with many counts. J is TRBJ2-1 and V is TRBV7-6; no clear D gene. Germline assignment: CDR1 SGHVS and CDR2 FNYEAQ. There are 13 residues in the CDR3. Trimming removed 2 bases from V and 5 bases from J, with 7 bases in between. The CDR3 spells CASSLPSHNEQFF. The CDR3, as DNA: TGTGCCAGCAGCTTACCGTCTCACAATGAGCAGTTCTTC.

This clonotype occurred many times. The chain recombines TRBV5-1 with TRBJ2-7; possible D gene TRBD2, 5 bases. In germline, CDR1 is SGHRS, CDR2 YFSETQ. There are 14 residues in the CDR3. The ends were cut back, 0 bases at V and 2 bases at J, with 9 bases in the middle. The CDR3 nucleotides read TGCGCCAGCAGCTTGGCCCTCGGGACCTACGAGCAGTACTTC. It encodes CASSLALGTYEQYF.

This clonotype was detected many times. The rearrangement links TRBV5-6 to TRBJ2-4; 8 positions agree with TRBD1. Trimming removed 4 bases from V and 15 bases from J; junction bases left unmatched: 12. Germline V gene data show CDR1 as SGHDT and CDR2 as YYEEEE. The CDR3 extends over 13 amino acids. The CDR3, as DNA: TGTGCCAGCAGCCAGCAGGGGGCTCTGAGGGGGTACTTC. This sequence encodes CASSQQGALRGYF.

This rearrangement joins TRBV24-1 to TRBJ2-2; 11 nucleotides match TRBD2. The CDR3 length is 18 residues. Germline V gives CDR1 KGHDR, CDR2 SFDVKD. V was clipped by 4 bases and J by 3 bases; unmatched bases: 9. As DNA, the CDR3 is TGTGCCACCAGTGACCCCCTGACTAGCGGGGTAGACACCGGGGAGCTGTTTTTT. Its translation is CATSDPLTSGVDTGELFF.

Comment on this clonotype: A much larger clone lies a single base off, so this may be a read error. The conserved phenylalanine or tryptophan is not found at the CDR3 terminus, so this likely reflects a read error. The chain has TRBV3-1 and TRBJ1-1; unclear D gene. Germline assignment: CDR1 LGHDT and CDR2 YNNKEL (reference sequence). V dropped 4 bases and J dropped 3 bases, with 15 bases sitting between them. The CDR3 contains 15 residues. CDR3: CASSPLMGTYTEAFY. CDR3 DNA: TGTGCCAGCAGCCCTCTCATGGGTACCTACACTGAAGCTTTCTAT.

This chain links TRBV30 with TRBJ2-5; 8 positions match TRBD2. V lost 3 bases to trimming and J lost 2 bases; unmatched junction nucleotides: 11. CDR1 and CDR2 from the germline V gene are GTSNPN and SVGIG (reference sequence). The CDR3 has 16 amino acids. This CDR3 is CAWRNLRGGTQETQYF. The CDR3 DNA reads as TGTGCCTGGAGAAACCTACGGGGGGGGACTCAAGAGACCCAGTACTTC.

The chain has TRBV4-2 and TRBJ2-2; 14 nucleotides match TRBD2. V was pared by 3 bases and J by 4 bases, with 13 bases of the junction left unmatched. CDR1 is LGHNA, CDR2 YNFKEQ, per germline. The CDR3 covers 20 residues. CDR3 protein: CASSQAPSGLAGVSTGELFF. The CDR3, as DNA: TGTGCCAGCAGCCAGGCCCCCTCGGGACTAGCGGGAGTGAGCACCGGGGAGCTGTTTTTT.

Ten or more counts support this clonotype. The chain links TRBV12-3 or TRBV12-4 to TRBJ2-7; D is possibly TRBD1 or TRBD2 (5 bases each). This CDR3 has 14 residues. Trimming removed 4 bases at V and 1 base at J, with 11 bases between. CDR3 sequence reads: CASSYGTGSYEQYF. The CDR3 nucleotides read TGTGCCAGCAGTTACGGGACGGGTTCCTACGAGCAGTACTTC.

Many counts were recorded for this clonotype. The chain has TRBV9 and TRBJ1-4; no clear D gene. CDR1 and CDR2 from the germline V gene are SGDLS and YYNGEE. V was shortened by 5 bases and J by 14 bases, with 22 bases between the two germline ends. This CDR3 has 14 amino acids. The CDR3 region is CASSASGPSLRLFF. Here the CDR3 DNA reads TGTGCCAGCAGTGCCTCTGGGCCCTCGTTACGGCTGTTTTTT.

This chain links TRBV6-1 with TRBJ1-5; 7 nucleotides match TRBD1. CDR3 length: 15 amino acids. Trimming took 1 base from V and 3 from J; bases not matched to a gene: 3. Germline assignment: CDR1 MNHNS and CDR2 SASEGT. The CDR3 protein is CASSEGQGTNQPQHF. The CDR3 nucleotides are TGTGCCAGCAGTGAAGGACAGGGCACCAATCAGCCCCAGCATTTT.

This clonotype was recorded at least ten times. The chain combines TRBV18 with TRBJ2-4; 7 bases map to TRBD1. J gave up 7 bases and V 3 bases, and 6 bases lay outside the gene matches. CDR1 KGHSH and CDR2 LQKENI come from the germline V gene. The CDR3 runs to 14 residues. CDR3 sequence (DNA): TGTGCCAGCTCACCGACGGGACAGTTCAACATTCAGTACTTC. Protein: CASSPTGQFNIQYF.

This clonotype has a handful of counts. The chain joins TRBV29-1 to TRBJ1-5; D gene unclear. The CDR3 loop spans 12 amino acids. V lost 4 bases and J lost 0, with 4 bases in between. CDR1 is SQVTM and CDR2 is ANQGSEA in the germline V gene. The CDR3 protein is CSVGDSNQPQHF. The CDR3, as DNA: TGCAGCGTTGGTGATAGCAATCAGCCCCAGCATTTT.

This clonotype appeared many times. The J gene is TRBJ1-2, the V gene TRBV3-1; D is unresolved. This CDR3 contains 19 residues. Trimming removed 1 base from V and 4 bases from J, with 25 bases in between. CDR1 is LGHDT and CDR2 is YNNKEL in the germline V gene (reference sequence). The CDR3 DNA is TGTGCCAGCAGCCAAGTTGAAATCCGGAGTCCATCCGCGTTCTATGGCTACACCTTC. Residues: CASSQVEIRSPSAFYGYTF.

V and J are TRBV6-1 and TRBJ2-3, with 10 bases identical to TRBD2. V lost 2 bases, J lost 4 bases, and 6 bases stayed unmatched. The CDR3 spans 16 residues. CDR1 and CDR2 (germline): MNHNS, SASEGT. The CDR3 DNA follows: TGTGCCAGCAGTGAATCGAGGAGCGGGGGGGCAGATACGCAGTATTTT. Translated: CASSESRSGGADTQYF.

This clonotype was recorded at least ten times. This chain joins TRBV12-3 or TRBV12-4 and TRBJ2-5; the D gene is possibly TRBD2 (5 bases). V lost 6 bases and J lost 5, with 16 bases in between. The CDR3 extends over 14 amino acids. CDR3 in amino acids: CASSPGLTWETQYF. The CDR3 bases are TGTGCCAGCAGCCCCGGACTTACCTGGGAGACCCAGTACTTC.

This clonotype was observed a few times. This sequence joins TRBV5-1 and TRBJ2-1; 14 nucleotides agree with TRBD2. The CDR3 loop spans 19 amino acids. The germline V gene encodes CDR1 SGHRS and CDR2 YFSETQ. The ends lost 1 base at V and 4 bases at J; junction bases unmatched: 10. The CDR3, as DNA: TGCGCCAGCAGCTTGAAGGGACTAGCGGGAGTCTTAACATACAATGAGCAGTTCTTC. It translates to CASSLKGLAGVLTYNEQFF.

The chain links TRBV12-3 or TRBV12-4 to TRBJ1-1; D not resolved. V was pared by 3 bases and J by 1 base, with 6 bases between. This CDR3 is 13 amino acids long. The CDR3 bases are TGTGCCAGCAGTTTTATCACGAACACTGAAGCTTTCTTT. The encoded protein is CASSFITNTEAFF.

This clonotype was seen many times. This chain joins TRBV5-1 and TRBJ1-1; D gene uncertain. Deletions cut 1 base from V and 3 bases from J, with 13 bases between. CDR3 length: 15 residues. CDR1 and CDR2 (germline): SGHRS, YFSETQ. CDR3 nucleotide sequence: TGCGCCAGCAGCTTGTCCGACGGACTATACACTGAAGCTTTCTTT. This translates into CASSLSDGLYTEAFF.

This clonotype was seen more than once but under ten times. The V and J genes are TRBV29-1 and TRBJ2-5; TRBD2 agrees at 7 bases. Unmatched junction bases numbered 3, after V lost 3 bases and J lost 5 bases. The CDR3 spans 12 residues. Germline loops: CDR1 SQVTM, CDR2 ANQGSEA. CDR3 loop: CSVDRGVETQYF. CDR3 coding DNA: TGCAGCGTTGACCGGGGGGTTGAGACCCAGTACTTC.

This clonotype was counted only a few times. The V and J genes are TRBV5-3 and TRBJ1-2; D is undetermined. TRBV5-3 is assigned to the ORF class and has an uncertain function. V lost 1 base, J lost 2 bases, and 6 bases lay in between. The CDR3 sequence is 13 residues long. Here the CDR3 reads CARSLTLNYGYTF. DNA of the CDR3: TGTGCCAGAAGCTTGACTCTCAACTATGGCTACACCTTC.

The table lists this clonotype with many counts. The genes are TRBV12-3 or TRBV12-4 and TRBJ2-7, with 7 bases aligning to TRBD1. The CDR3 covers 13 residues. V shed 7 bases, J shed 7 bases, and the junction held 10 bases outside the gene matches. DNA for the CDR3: TGTGCCAGCACCCCGACAGGGAATGAGGAGCAGTACTTC. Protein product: CASTPTGNEEQYF.

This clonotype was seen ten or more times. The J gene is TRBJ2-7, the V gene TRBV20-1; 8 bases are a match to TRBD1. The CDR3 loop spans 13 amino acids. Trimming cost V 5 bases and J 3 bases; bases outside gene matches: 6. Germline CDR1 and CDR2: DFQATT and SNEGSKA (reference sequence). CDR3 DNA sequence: TGCAGTGCTCCCGGGACAGGCAACTACGAGCAGTACTTC. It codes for CSAPGTGNYEQYF.

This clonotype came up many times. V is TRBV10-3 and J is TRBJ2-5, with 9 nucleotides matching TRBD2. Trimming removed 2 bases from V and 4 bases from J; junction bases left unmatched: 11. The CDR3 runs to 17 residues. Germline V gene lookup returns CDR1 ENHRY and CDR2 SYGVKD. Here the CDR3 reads CAISESGSGRGRETQYF. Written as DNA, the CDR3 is TGTGCCATCAGTGAGAGCGGTAGCGGGAGAGGGCGAGAGACCCAGTACTTC.

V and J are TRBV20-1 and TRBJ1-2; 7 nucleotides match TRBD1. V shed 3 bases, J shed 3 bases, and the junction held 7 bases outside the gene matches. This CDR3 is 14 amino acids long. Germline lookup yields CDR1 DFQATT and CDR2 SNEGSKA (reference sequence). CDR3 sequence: CSARRSGGDYGYTF. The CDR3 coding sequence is TGCAGTGCTAGGCGGTCAGGGGGGGACTATGGCTACACCTTC.

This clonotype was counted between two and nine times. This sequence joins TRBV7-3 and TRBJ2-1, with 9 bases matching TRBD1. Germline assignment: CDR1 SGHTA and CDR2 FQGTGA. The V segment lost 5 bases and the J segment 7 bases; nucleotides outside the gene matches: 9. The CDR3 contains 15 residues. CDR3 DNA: TGTGCCAGCAGCACCGGGACAGGGCTTGGAAATGAGCAGTTCTTC. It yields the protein CASSTGTGLGNEQFF.